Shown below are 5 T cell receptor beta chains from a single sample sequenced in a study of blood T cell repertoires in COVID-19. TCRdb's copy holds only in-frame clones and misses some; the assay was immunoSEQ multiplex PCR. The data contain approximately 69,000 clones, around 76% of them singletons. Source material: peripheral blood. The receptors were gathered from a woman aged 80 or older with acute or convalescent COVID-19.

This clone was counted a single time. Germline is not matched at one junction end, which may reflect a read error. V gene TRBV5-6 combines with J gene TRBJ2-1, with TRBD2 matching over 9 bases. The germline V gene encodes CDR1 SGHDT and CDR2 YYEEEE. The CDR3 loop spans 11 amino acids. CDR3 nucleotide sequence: TGTGCCAGCAGCTTGAGGGGACTAGCTCTCTTC. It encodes CASSLRGLALF.

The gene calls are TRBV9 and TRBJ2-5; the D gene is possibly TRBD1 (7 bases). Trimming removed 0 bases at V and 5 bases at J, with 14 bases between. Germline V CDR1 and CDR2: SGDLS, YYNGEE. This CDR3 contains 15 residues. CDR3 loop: CASSVGQGGPETQYF. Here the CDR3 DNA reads TGTGCCAGCAGCGTAGGACAGGGAGGACCGGAGACCCAGTACTTC.

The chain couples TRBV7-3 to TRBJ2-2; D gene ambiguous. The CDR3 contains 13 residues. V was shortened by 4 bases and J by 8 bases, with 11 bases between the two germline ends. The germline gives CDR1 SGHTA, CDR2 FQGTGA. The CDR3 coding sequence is TGTGCCAGCAGCTCGAACTCCGTAGGGGAGCTGTTTTTT. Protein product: CASSSNSVGELFF. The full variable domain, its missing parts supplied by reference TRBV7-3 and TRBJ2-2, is GAGVSQTPSNKVTEKGKYVELRCDPISGHTALYWYRQSLGQGPEFLIYFQGTGAADDSGLPNDRFFAVRPEGSVSTLKIQRTERGDSAVYLCASSSNSVGELFFGEGSRLTVL.

CDR3 sequence reads: CASSQTYTDTQYF. The CDR3 coding sequence is TGTGCCAGCAGCCAAACCTACACAGATACGCAGTATTTT. The chain combines TRBV6-5 with TRBJ2-3; D gene ambiguous. Per germline, CDR1 MNHEY and CDR2 SVGAGI. The CDR3 is 13 amino acids. The ends were cut back, 6 bases at V and 2 bases at J, with 9 bases in the middle.

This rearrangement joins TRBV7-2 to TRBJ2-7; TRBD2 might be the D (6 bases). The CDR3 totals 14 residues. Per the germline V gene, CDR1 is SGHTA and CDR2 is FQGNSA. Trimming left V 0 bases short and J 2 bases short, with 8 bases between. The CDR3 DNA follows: TGTGCCAGCAGCTTAGCGGGACTTACCTACGAGCAGTACTTC. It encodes CASSLAGLTYEQYF. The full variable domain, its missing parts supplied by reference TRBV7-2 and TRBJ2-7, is GAGVSQSPSNKVTEKGKDVELRCDPISGHTALYWYRQSLGQGLEFLIYFQGNSAPDKSGLPSDRFSAERTGGSVSTLTIQRTQQEDSAVYLCASSLAGLTYEQYFGPGTRLTVT.